Each of the 29 T cell receptor beta chains below was sequenced from the same sample in a study of blood T cells in healthy people across ages. A second about 6 to 11 cycle PCR used barcoded and J-beta primers. TCRdb called the 5' RACE reads again in MiXCR, with one record for every CDR3 protein. This table has over 1.5 million distinct CDR3 sequences, approximately 50% appearing once. The sample taken for sequencing was blood. These TCRs come from a woman between 40 and 55 years old in good health.

This clonotype was found a few times. This rearrangement joins TRBV21-1 to TRBJ2-3; the table's TRBD2 call for D was not verified on the DNA. TRBV21-1 is a pseudogene. The CDR3 runs 19 residues. CDR3 sequence: CASSSSGRLPLRRTDTQYF. The CDR3 region has the DNA TGTGCCAGCAGCTCCTCCGGGAGGCTACCTCTACGCCGCACAGATACGCAGTATTTT.

This clonotype has just a few counts. The chain recombines TRBV6-2 or TRBV6-3 with TRBJ2-1; 9 bases fit TRBD1. The CDR3 contains 17 residues. Germline V CDR1 and CDR2: MNHEY, SVGEGT. The trim removed 2 bases at V and 7 bases at J, leaving 12 bases unmatched. The CDR3 nucleotides read TGTGCCAGCAGTTACCTCCAGGACAGGGGACTACAGAATGAGCAGTTCTTC. It encodes CASSYLQDRGLQNEQFF.

This clonotype was seen more than once but under ten times. The rearrangement uses TRBV7-2 and TRBJ1-2, with D perhaps matching TRBD1 (5 bases). Germline V gene lookup returns CDR1 SGHTA and CDR2 FQGNSA. The CDR3 loop spans 17 amino acids. V lost 5 bases, J lost 6 bases, and 25 bases lay in between. The CDR3 DNA sequence: TGTGCCAGCAGCCCACGGACGGGGCCGGCTATCGTTGATGGCTACACCTTC. This encodes CASSPRTGPAIVDGYTF.

This clonotype was counted between two and nine times. J is TRBJ2-7 and V is TRBV27; TRBD1 matches 8 bases. V shed 5 bases and J 0 bases; nucleotides not matched to a gene: 6. Germline loops: CDR1 MNHEY, CDR2 SMNVEV (reference sequence). The CDR3 totals 15 residues. The CDR3 protein is CASSTWTGFSYEQYF. The CDR3 region has the DNA TGTGCCAGCAGTACATGGACAGGGTTCTCCTACGAGCAGTACTTC.

This chain uses TRBV6-2 or TRBV6-3 with TRBJ2-7; a possible D gene is TRBD1 (5 bases). CDR1 and CDR2 (germline): MNHEY, SVGEGT. This CDR3 spans 16 amino acids. Trimming shortened V by 0 bases and J by 3 bases, and 15 bases separated the two germline ends. CDR3 protein: CASSYSPGRYYYEQYF. The CDR3 DNA reads TGTGCCAGCAGTTACTCTCCAGGGCGATACTACTACGAGCAGTACTTC.

This clonotype occurred a few times. The chain carries TRBV28 and TRBJ1-5; D is unresolved. V shed 5 bases and J shed 3 bases, with 14 bases lying between them. Germline V CDR1 and CDR2: MDHEN, SYDVKM. The CDR3 has 15 amino acids. Here the CDR3 reads CASSSPLGVNQPQHF. The DNA for the CDR3 is TGTGCCAGCAGTAGCCCCCTTGGCGTCAATCAGCCCCAGCATTTT.

The genes are TRBV6-4 and TRBJ2-1; D is unresolved. Trimming removed 8 bases at V and 0 bases at J, with 11 bases between. There are 14 residues in the CDR3. From germline, CDR1 is MRHNA and CDR2 SNTAGT. The CDR3 DNA reads as TGTGCCAGCCGGGTCGATAGCTCCTACAATGAGCAGTTCTTC. Translated: CASRVDSSYNEQFF.

This chain joins TRBV28 and TRBJ1-2; D not resolved. Trimming took 5 bases from V and 2 from J, leaving 15 bases between them. The germline CDR1 and CDR2 sequences are MDHEN and SYDVKM. The CDR3 length is 15 residues. The CDR3 sequence: CASSREGRINYGYTF. In DNA form, the CDR3 reads TGTGCCAGCAGTAGGGAAGGCAGGATAAACTATGGCTACACCTTC.

For the CDR3, the DNA is TGCAGTGCTAGAGATACCCGTAATGAAAAACTGTTTTTT. It yields the protein CSARDTRNEKLFF. The V and J genes are TRBV20-1 and TRBJ1-4; D is undetermined. Trimming removed 0 bases from V and 4 bases from J, with 6 bases in between. Germline loops: CDR1 DFQATT, CDR2 SNEGSKA (reference sequence). CDR3 length: 13 residues.

This clonotype was recorded at least ten times. The gene calls are TRBV7-2 and TRBJ2-3; TRBD2 aligns across 13 bases. Germline V gene data show CDR1 as SGHTA and CDR2 as FQGNSA. CDR3 length: 19 amino acids. The V gene end was trimmed by 3 bases and the J gene end by 5 bases; junction bases not matched to a gene: 14. Here the CDR3 DNA reads TGTGCCAGCAGCTTTAGCCGAGGTAGACTAGCGGGGGGAGAAGATACGCAGTATTTT. This encodes CASSFSRGRLAGGEDTQYF.

V usage is TRBV15 and J usage is TRBJ2-3; D is possibly TRBD1 or TRBD2 (5 bases each). The CDR3 loop spans 15 amino acids. V shed 0 bases and J shed 5 bases, with 12 bases lying between them. Germline CDR1 reads LNHNV; CDR2 reads YYDKDF (reference sequence). CDR3 bases: TGTGCCACCAGCAGAGATACGGGTGGGGGAGATACGCAGTATTTT. The encoded protein is CATSRDTGGGDTQYF.

The CDR3 DNA is TGCGCCAGCAGCCAAGAAGGCAGGGGTAGGGACAATGAGCAGTTCTTC. The encoded protein is CASSQEGRGRDNEQFF. This chain uses TRBV4-1 with TRBJ2-1; tentatively, D is TRBD1 (6 bases). The germline gives CDR1 MGHRA, CDR2 YSYEKL. CDR3 size: 16 residues. Trimming shortened V by 0 bases and J by 5 bases, and 14 bases separated the two germline ends.

J is TRBJ1-2 and V is TRBV20-1; 7 positions match TRBD1. The trim removed 6 bases at V and 3 bases at J, leaving 19 bases unmatched. The CDR3 sequence is 17 residues long. Germline values: CDR1 DFQATT, CDR2 SNEGSKA (reference sequence). The CDR3 sequence: CSAQILEQGSVDYGYTF. CDR3 DNA: TGCAGTGCGCAAATCCTAGAACAGGGGTCTGTGGACTATGGCTACACCTTC.

The chain combines TRBV27 with TRBJ2-1, with TRBD2 matching over 16 bases. CDR3 size: 18 residues. The V gene end was trimmed by 3 bases and the J gene end by 3 bases; junction bases not matched to a gene: 5. The germline V gene encodes CDR1 MNHEY and CDR2 SMNVEV (reference sequence). CDR3 region: CASSLAGTSGGVYNEQFF. The CDR3 DNA reads TGTGCCAGCAGTTTGGCCGGGACTAGCGGGGGGGTCTACAATGAGCAGTTCTTC.

The chain has TRBV20-1 and TRBJ2-5, with D tentatively TRBD2 (6 bases). The V gene lost 3 bases and the J gene lost 2 bases, with 13 bases spanning the gap. The CDR3 extends over 14 amino acids. CDR1 and CDR2 (germline): DFQATT, SNEGSKA (reference sequence). The CDR3 bases are TGCAGTGCTAGCGGTCCAGGGACTCAAGAGACCCAGTACTTC. Translation gives CSASGPGTQETQYF.

This clonotype was detected a few times. The chain links TRBV6-5 to TRBJ2-1; D tentatively reads TRBD1 or TRBD2 (5 bases each). Germline lookup yields CDR1 MNHEY and CDR2 SVGAGI. V shed 6 bases and J shed 4 bases, with 16 bases lying between them. CDR3 length equals 15 residues. For the CDR3, the DNA is TGTGCCAGCAGCCTCGGGACGGAAGGGTACAATGAGCAGTTCTTC. It specifies CASSLGTEGYNEQFF.

The rearrangement joins TRBV7-9 to TRBJ2-3, with 10 positions matching TRBD1. Per germline, CDR1 SEHNR and CDR2 FQNEAQ (reference sequence). This CDR3 has 16 residues. With V trimmed by 2 bases and J by 3 bases, 5 bases remained unmatched. The CDR3, as DNA: TGTGCCAGCAGCTTACCGGACAGGGGGTATACAGATACGCAGTATTTT. Translating gives CASSLPDRGYTDTQYF.

This clonotype turned up a few times. The CDR3 protein is CASSHPRGGLDEQFF. CDR3 nucleotide sequence: TGCGCCAGCAGCCACCCTAGGGGGGGACTCGATGAGCAGTTCTTC. V usage is TRBV5-1 and J usage is TRBJ2-1; TRBD2 might be the D (7 bases). V was trimmed by 4 bases and J by 8 bases, leaving 19 bases between them. Germline lookup yields CDR1 SGHRS and CDR2 YFSETQ. The CDR3 spans 15 residues.

CDR3 amino acids: CASSKRTVTLSTDTQYF. The DNA for the CDR3 is TGTGCCAGCAGTAAGAGGACAGTTACCTTGAGCACAGATACGCAGTATTTT. The V call is TRBV6-2 or TRBV6-3, the J call TRBJ2-3, with D perhaps matching TRBD1 (6 bases). V dropped 5 bases and J dropped 0 bases, with 18 bases sitting between them. CDR1 and CDR2 from the germline V gene are MNHEY and SVGEGT. The CDR3 length is 17 residues.

This clonotype was counted a few times. This chain uses TRBV4-3 with TRBJ2-1, with 8 nucleotides matching TRBD1. V lost 3 bases, J lost 2 bases, and 6 bases stayed unmatched. This CDR3 is 16 amino acids long. The germline V gene encodes CDR1 LGHNA and CDR2 YSLEER. DNA for the CDR3: TGCGCCAGCAGCCAGGACCAGGGGGCACCCTACAATGAGCAGTTCTTC. Protein sequence: CASSQDQGAPYNEQFF.

This chain uses TRBV28 with TRBJ2-1, with 7 bases that match TRBD1. Germline V gives CDR1 MDHEN, CDR2 SYDVKM. V lost 5 bases to trimming and J lost 4 bases; unmatched junction nucleotides: 11. This CDR3 comprises 16 residues. CDR3 in amino acids: CASSISSGTAYNEQFF. The DNA for the CDR3 is TGTGCCAGCAGTATTTCCTCTGGGACAGCGTACAATGAGCAGTTCTTC.

V usage is TRBV4-2 and J usage is TRBJ2-1; 10 bases fit TRBD2. From germline, CDR1 is LGHNA and CDR2 YNFKEQ. The CDR3 contains 18 residues. The junction had 6 bases not matched to a gene; V was cut back by 1 base and J by 0 bases. CDR3 nucleotides: TGTGCCAGCAGCCAAGTCCCTAGCGGGGGCCTCTCCTACAATGAGCAGTTCTTC. It is translated as CASSQVPSGGLSYNEQFF.

This chain connects TRBV6-6 to TRBJ2-4; maybe TRBD2 (6 bases). The J call is uncertain, as TRBJ2-5 better fits the DNA end. The CDR3 is 15 amino acids. The V gene's germline CDR1 is MNHNY and CDR2 SVGAGI (reference sequence). The DNA of the CDR3 is TGTGCCAGCAGCCCTTCTCGTGGAGGGCGGGAGACCCAGTACTTC. Translating gives CASSPSRGGRETQYF.

The table lists this clonotype with a few counts. V usage is TRBV7-2 and J usage is TRBJ1-1; D not resolved. Trimming took off 5 bases at V and 1 base at J, with 8 bases between the two ends. CDR1 SGHTA and CDR2 FQGNSA come from the germline V gene. This CDR3 is 13 amino acids long. The CDR3 loop is CASSRDGNTEAFF. The CDR3 region has the DNA TGTGCCAGCAGCCGCGACGGGAACACTGAAGCTTTCTTT.

The chain is built from TRBV9 and TRBJ1-1; D is unclear. CDR3 size: 17 residues. Germline values: CDR1 SGDLS, CDR2 YYNGEE. V gave up 3 bases and J gave up 0 bases, with 18 bases separating them. In nucleotides, the CDR3 is TGTGCCAGCAGCGCCCGACGAATACCGGGGATGAACACTGAAGCTTTCTTT. The encoded protein is CASSARRIPGMNTEAFF.

The chain combines TRBV29-1 with TRBJ1-2; D is possibly TRBD1 (5 bases). The CDR3 has 12 residues. Trimming stripped 5 bases from V and 4 bases from J, with 11 bases between. Per germline, CDR1 SQVTM and CDR2 ANQGSEA. The CDR3 spells CSVRGWGYGYTF. Here the CDR3 DNA reads TGCAGCGTTAGGGGTTGGGGCTATGGCTACACCTTC.

The chain recombines TRBV12-3 or TRBV12-4 with TRBJ2-5, with 7 nucleotides matching TRBD1. The CDR3 sequence is 13 residues long. V lost 6 bases, J lost 4 bases, and 5 bases stayed unmatched. DNA of the CDR3: TGTGCCAGCAGAACAGCAGGGGGAGAGACCCAGTACTTC. This translates into CASRTAGGETQYF.

The table lists this clonotype with a few counts. The rearrangement links TRBV29-1 to TRBJ2-1, with 7 bases lining up with TRBD2. Looked up from germline, CDR1 is SQVTM and CDR2 is ANQGSEA. Unmatched junction bases numbered 4, after V lost 2 bases and J lost 0 bases. The CDR3 has 15 amino acids. CDR3 nucleotides: TGCAGCGTTGAAAGTCGCGGGAGCTCCTACAATGAGCAGTTCTTC. This gives the protein CSVESRGSSYNEQFF.

This clonotype was observed a few times. The rearrangement links TRBV20-1 to TRBJ2-4; 8 bases fit TRBD1. This CDR3 contains 15 residues. The J segment lost 0 bases and the V segment lost 3 bases, leaving 4 bases of the junction unmatched. Germline CDR1 is DFQATT and CDR2 is SNEGSKA (reference sequence). As DNA, the CDR3 is TGCAGTGCTAGCGACAGGGGTATAGCCAAAAACATTCAGTACTTC. Protein: CSASDRGIAKNIQYF.